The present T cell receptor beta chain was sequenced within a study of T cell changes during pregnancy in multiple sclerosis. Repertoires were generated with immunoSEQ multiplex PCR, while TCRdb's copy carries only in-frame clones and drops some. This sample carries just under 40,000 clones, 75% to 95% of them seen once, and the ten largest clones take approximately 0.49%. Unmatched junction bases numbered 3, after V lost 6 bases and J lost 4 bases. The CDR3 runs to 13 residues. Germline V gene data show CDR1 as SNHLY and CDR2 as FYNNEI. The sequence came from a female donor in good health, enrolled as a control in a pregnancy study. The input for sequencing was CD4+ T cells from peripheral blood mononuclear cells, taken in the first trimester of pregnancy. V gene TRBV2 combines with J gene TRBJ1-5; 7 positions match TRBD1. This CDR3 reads CASRMDRNQPQHF. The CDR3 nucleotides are TGTGCCAGCAGGATGGACAGGAATCAGCCCCAGCATTTT.